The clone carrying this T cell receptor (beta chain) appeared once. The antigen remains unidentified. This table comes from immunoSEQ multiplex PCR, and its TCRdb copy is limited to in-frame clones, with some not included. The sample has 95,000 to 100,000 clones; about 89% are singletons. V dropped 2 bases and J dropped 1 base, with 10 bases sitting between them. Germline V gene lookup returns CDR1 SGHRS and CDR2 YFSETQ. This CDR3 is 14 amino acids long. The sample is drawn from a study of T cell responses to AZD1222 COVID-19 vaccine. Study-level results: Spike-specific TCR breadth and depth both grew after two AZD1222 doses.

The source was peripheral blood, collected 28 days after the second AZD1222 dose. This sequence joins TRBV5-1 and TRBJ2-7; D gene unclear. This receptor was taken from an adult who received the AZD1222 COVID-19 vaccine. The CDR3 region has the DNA TGCGCCAGCAGCTTTTTTACTGAATCCTACGAGCAGTACTTC. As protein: CASSFFTESYEQYF. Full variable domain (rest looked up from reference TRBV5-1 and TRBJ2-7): KAGVTQTPRYLIKTRGQQVTLSCSPISGHRSVSWYQQTPGQGLQFLFEYFSETQRNKGNFPGRFSGRQFSNSRSEMNVSTLELGDSALYLCASSFFTESYEQYFGPGTRLTVT.